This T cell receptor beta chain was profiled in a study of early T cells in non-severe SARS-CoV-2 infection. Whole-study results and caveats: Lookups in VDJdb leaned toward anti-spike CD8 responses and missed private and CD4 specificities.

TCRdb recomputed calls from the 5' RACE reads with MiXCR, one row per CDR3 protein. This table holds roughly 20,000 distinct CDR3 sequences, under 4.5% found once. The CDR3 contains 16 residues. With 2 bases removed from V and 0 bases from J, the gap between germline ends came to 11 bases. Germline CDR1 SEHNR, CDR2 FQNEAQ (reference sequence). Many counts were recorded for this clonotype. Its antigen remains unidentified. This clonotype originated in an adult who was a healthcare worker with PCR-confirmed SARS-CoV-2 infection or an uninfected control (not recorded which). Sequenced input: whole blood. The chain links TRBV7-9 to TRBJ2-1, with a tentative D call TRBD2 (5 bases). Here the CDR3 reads CASSLSLGSSYNEQFF. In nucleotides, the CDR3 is TGTGCCAGCAGCTTAAGTTTGGGGAGCTCCTACAATGAGCAGTTCTTC. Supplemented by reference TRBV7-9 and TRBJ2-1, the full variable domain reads DTGVSQNPRHKITKRGQNVTFRCDPISEHNRLYWYRQTLGQGPEFLTYFQNEAQLEKSRLLSDRFSAERPKGSFSTLEIQRTEQGDSAMYLCASSLSLGSSYNEQFFGPGTRLTVL.